One sample yielded the 18 T cell receptor beta chains listed below, sequenced in a study of monozygotic twins with cystic fibrosis listed by TCRdb under 2021. Library method: the immunoSEQ multiplex PCR assay. Held by TCRdb, this immuneACCESS table contains in-frame sequences only and omits some clones. Under half of the omission traces to an unresolved V gene where checked; the cause of the rest is unknown. Present in this sample are 7,400 or so clones, about 94% of which were seen just once. Clones ranked in the top ten supply roughly 0.53% of the sample. Sequencing input: blood. These receptors all come from a boy younger than 10 with cystic fibrosis.

This clone was seen only a few times. CDR3 sequence reads: CASSLGALSGSPLHF. DNA for the CDR3: TGCGCCAGCAGCTTAGGGGCACTGTCGGGTTCACCCCTCCACTTT. The chain recombines TRBV5-1 with TRBJ1-6; a possible D gene is TRBD1 (5 bases). Germline V gene sequence: CDR1 SGHRS, CDR2 YFSETQ. CDR3 size: 15 residues. V was shortened by 2 bases and J by 9 bases, with 15 bases between the two germline ends.

The J gene is TRBJ2-5, the V gene TRBV19; D gene ambiguous. The germline gives CDR1 LNHDA, CDR2 SQIVND (reference sequence). The CDR3 totals 15 residues. V lost 1 base and J lost 2, with 11 bases in between. CDR3 bases: TGTGCCAGTAGTATAGGAGGTCGACGGCAAGAGACCCAGTACTTC. Protein product: CASSIGGRRQETQYF.

This clone was recorded once. This chain joins TRBV9 and TRBJ1-6, with D unclear. The germline gives CDR1 SGDLS, CDR2 YYNGEE. The CDR3 is made up of 18 amino acids. V lost 5 bases and J 0 bases, leaving 18 bases between the germline ends. CDR3 region: CASSPSAGALSYNSPLHF. CDR3 coding DNA: TGTGCCAGCAGTCCTTCGGCAGGAGCCCTCTCCTATAATTCACCCCTCCACTTT.

The V gene is TRBV4-1, the J gene TRBJ1-6; TRBD1 might be the D (5 bases). V lost 0 bases, J lost 14 bases, and 17 bases lay in between. Germline V CDR1 and CDR2: MGHRA, YSYEKL. The CDR3 runs 15 residues. The DNA for the CDR3 is TGCGCCAGCAGCCAAGAGGGGGGGGACGGGTTCGCCCTCCACTTT. This gives the protein CASSQEGGDGFALHF.

The chain recombines TRBV6-5 with TRBJ2-2; D gene unclear. V was pared by 6 bases and J by 5 bases, with 7 bases between. Germline CDR1 is MNHEY and CDR2 is SVGAGI. CDR3 length: 12 residues. CDR3: CASSQRTGELFF. The CDR3 DNA reads as TGTGCCAGCAGCCAGAGAACCGGGGAGCTGTTTTTT.

This chain connects TRBV9 to TRBJ2-7, with TRBD2 as a possible D gene (5 bases). Germline V gene lookup returns CDR1 SGDLS and CDR2 YYNGEE. This CDR3 has 13 amino acids. V lost 4 bases to trimming and J lost 0 bases, with 8 bases between them. The CDR3 loop is CASSRGISYEQYF. DNA of the CDR3: TGTGCCAGCAGCCGGGGAATCTCCTACGAGCAGTACTTC.

The chain has TRBV7-9 and TRBJ1-1; D remains ambiguous. Trimming removed 5 bases at V and 6 bases at J, with 16 bases between. The CDR3 sequence is 14 residues long. CDR1 and CDR2 from the germline V gene are SEHNR and FQNEAQ (reference sequence). The CDR3 sequence: CASSPLSSEAEAFF. The CDR3 DNA is TGTGCCAGCAGCCCGCTTAGTAGTGAGGCTGAAGCTTTCTTT.

J is TRBJ2-7 and V is TRBV6-1; 12 positions match TRBD1. Germline CDR1 reads MNHNS; CDR2 reads SASEGT. J was trimmed by 2 bases and V by 4 bases; bases with no gene match: 6. The CDR3 totals 16 residues. The CDR3 bases are TGTGCCAGCAGTGCCTCAGGGACAGGGGGCCCCTACGAGCAGTACTTC. It yields the protein CASSASGTGGPYEQYF.

CDR3 region: CASSFDTGELFF. CDR3 DNA: TGTGCCAGCAGCTTTGACACCGGGGAGCTGTTTTTT. V usage is TRBV5-6 and J usage is TRBJ2-2; no reliable D call. V was cut by 2 bases and J by 3 bases, with 2 bases left in between. The germline V gene has CDR1 SGHDT and CDR2 YYEEEE. The length of the CDR3 is 12 residues.

Note on this clone: The identical CDR3 is also encoded by other nucleotide sequences in the sample. This chain connects TRBV5-6 to TRBJ2-7; D call uncertain. This CDR3 contains 11 residues. V dropped 0 bases and J dropped 6 bases, with 4 bases sitting between them. The germline V gene has CDR1 SGHDT and CDR2 YYEEEE. The CDR3, as DNA: TGTGCCAGCAGCTTGGAGCTCGAGCAGTACTTC. It is translated as CASSLELEQYF.

The rearrangement joins TRBV9 to TRBJ2-1; 13 bases match TRBD2. V was pared by 3 bases and J by 8 bases, with 8 bases of the junction left unmatched. Germline assignment: CDR1 SGDLS and CDR2 YYNGEE. The CDR3 contains 16 residues. Written as DNA, the CDR3 is TGTGCCAGCAGCGCCCGGACTAGCGGGGGAGGGCATGAGCAGTTCTTC. It translates to CASSARTSGGGHEQFF.

This chain joins TRBV6-5 and TRBJ1-1; 8 positions agree with TRBD1. Unmatched junction bases numbered 7, after V lost 5 bases and J lost 8 bases. The CDR3 is 13 residues long. Germline V gene data show CDR1 as MNHEY and CDR2 as SVGAGI. The CDR3 spells CASSPGGSAEAFF. CDR3 bases: TGTGCCAGCAGTCCAGGGGGCTCGGCCGAAGCTTTCTTT.

The rearrangement joins TRBV15 to TRBJ2-1; D gene uncertain. CDR1 LNHNV and CDR2 YYDKDF come from the germline V gene (reference sequence). The CDR3 length is 16 residues. V was pared by 2 bases and J by 6 bases, with 17 bases between. The CDR3 here is CATSRLAPREFNEQFF. CDR3 DNA sequence: TGTGCCACCAGCAGATTGGCCCCTCGCGAATTCAATGAGCAGTTCTTC.

The CDR3 bases are TGCGCCAGCAGCTTCCTCCCCAACGACGAGCAGTACTTC. This gives the protein CASSFLPNDEQYF. The V and J genes are TRBV5-1 and TRBJ2-7; no clear D gene. Per germline, CDR1 SGHRS and CDR2 YFSETQ. The V end lost 2 bases, the J end lost 5 bases, and 11 bases lay between the germline ends. The CDR3 is made up of 13 amino acids.

V is TRBV12-5 and J is TRBJ1-6; D call uncertain. The CDR3 spans 17 residues. Germline V lookup: CDR1 LGHNT, CDR2 FRNRAP. V was cut by 6 bases and J by 0 bases, with 15 bases left in between. The CDR3 sequence: CASGLRASSSYNSPLHF. CDR3 in DNA: TGTGCTAGTGGACTCCGGGCCAGCAGCTCCTATAATTCACCCCTCCACTTT.

This clone has just one count. The rearrangement uses TRBV7-6 and TRBJ1-6; no clear D. This CDR3 has 18 residues. V lost 2 bases to trimming and J lost 0 bases, with 14 bases between them. The germline gives CDR1 SGHVS, CDR2 FNYEAQ. Here the CDR3 reads CASSLKRPESSYNSPLHF. The CDR3 region has the DNA TGTGCCAGCAGCTTAAAGAGACCCGAGAGCTCCTATAATTCACCCCTCCACTTT. Combining the CDR3 with reference TRBV7-6 and TRBJ1-6 gives the whole variable domain GAGVSQSPRYKVTKRGQDVALRCDPISGHVSLYWYRQALGQGPEFLTYFNYEAQQDKSGLPNDRFSAERPEGSISTLTIQRTEQRDSAMYRCASSLKRPESSYNSPLHFGNGTRLTVT.

This chain joins TRBV6-6 and TRBJ2-5; D unclear. V dropped 7 bases and J dropped 4 bases, with 19 bases sitting between them. CDR3 length: 15 residues. Germline CDR1 reads MNHNY; CDR2 reads SVGAGI (reference sequence). The CDR3 DNA follows: TGTGCCAGCACCAACCTGACTTCAATAGTAGAGACCCAGTACTTC. It translates to CASTNLTSIVETQYF.

The chain uses TRBV5-1 and TRBJ2-7, with D unclear. Looked up from germline, CDR1 is SGHRS and CDR2 is YFSETQ. V was trimmed by 0 bases and J by 0 bases, leaving 13 bases between them. The CDR3 runs 16 residues. CDR3 in amino acids: CASSLDVRAASYEQYF. The CDR3 bases are TGCGCCAGCAGCTTGGACGTAAGGGCGGCCTCCTACGAGCAGTACTTC.